One sample yielded the 9 T cell receptor beta chains listed below, sequenced in a study of cytomegalovirus exposure and HLA in healthy donors (dated by TCRdb to about 2017). Preparation of the library involved the immunoSEQ multiplex PCR assay. For the multiplex PCR, a mixture combining 60 forward primers for TCR Vbeta segments and 13 reverse primers for TCR Jbeta segments was used. TCRdb provides this immuneACCESS table in a form limited to in-frame rearrangements. Some clones are lacking; in checked studies, under half of them reflect an unresolved V gene, and why the rest are absent is not known. The sample table holds roughly 180,000 clones, of which around four fifths were seen once. About 1.3% of the sample belongs to the ten largest clones. Sequenced input: PBMCs. All receptors derive from a man younger than 45 in good health and CMV-seronegative.

This chain joins TRBV9 and TRBJ1-5; D may be TRBD1 (6 bases). The CDR3 is made up of 14 amino acids. Germline V lookup: CDR1 SGDLS, CDR2 YYNGEE. The ends were cut back, 4 bases at V and 3 bases at J, with 11 bases in the middle. The CDR3 reads CASSPTGINQPQHF. The CDR3 DNA follows: TGTGCCAGCAGCCCCACAGGGATCAATCAGCCCCAGCATTTT.

The J gene is TRBJ1-3, the V gene TRBV25-1, with D maybe TRBD1 (6 bases). Germline lookup yields CDR1 MGHDK and CDR2 SYGVNS. V was trimmed by 8 bases and J by 4 bases, leaving 12 bases between them. This CDR3 is 13 amino acids long. As DNA, the CDR3 is TGTGCCAGCGTTAACAGGGCCGGAAACACCATATATTTT. This encodes CASVNRAGNTIYF.

The chain uses TRBV9 and TRBJ2-2; tentative D call: TRBD2 (6 bases). Trimming shortened V by 2 bases and J by 2 bases, and 16 bases separated the two germline ends. The CDR3 runs 17 residues. Germline CDR1 SGDLS, CDR2 YYNGEE. The CDR3: CASSVEPGVLNTGELFF. The CDR3 DNA sequence: TGTGCCAGCAGCGTTGAGCCGGGAGTACTCAACACCGGGGAGCTGTTTTTT.

The chain uses TRBV27 and TRBJ1-2; 8 positions agree with TRBD1. The V and J ends lost 5 bases and 8 bases, in that order; junction bases with no gene match: 10. The germline gives CDR1 MNHEY, CDR2 SMNVEV (reference sequence). The CDR3 is 14 amino acids. In DNA, the CDR3 is TGTGCCAGCAGTCCCGGAGACAGGGGTTGGGGCTACACCTTC. Translated: CASSPGDRGWGYTF.

This clone showed up just a few times. J is TRBJ1-5 and V is TRBV6-5; possibly TRBD1 for D (5 bases). The CDR3 loop spans 15 amino acids. V was clipped by 6 bases and J by 1 base, with 13 bases between them. Germline V gives CDR1 MNHEY, CDR2 SVGAGI. The CDR3 DNA is TGTGCCAGCAGGTCTGGGGCAGGCAGCAATCAGCCCCAGCATTTT. It specifies CASRSGAGSNQPQHF.

The rearrangement joins TRBV5-6 to TRBJ2-5; 7 bases fit TRBD1. V lost 2 bases and J lost 0; bases outside the gene matches: 4. Germline V lookup: CDR1 SGHDT, CDR2 YYEEEE. The CDR3 consists of 15 residues. The CDR3 is CASSLQGQYQETQYF. The CDR3 DNA reads as TGTGCCAGCAGCTTACAGGGACAGTACCAAGAGACCCAGTACTTC.

The chain uses TRBV30 and TRBJ2-5, with TRBD1 identical over 7 bases. The DNA end lines up better with TRBJ2-7; the J call may be wrong. The CDR3 covers 13 residues. In germline, CDR1 is GTSNPN, CDR2 SVGIG (reference sequence). The CDR3 DNA follows: TGTGCCTGGAGTAGGACAGGCGGCTACGAGCAGTACTTC. Amino acid sequence: CAWSRTGGYEQYF.

The chain combines TRBV4-1 with TRBJ1-1; 8 positions match TRBD1. J lost 5 bases, V lost 2 bases, and 4 bases had no gene match. The germline V gene encodes CDR1 MGHRA and CDR2 YSYEKL. The CDR3 loop spans 14 amino acids. CDR3 DNA: TGCGCCAGCAGCCAATCAGGGGGCCTTACTGAAGCTTTCTTT. This gives the protein CASSQSGGLTEAFF.

The chain is built from TRBV19 and TRBJ2-7, with 8 positions matching TRBD2. Germline V gene lookup returns CDR1 LNHDA and CDR2 SQIVND (reference sequence). The CDR3 consists of 15 residues. Germline trimming cut 7 bases from V and 1 base from J; bases unmatched to any gene: 9. CDR3 sequence (DNA): TGTGCCAGTACCCCGAGGACGGGGGGGTCCTACGAGCAGTACTTC. Protein sequence: CASTPRTGGSYEQYF.